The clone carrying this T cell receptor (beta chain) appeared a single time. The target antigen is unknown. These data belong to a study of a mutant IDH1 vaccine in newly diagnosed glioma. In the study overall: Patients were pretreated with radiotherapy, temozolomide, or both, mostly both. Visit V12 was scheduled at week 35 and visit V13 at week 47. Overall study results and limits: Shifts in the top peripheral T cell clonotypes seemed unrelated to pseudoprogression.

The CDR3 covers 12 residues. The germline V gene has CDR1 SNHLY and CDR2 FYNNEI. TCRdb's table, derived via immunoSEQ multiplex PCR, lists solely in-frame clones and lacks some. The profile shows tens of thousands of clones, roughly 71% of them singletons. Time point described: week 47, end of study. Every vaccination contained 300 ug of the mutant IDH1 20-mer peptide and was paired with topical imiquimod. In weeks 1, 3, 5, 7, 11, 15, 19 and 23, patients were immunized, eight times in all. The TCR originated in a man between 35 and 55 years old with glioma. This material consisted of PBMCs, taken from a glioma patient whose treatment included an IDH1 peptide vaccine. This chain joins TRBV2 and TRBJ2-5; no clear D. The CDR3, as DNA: TGTGCTACGACGGGTACCACGAAGACCCAGTACTTC. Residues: CATTGTTKTQYF.